The T cell receptor (beta chain) described here comes from a study of early T cells in non-severe SARS-CoV-2 infection. Across the study: Sequenced bulk RNA came from whole blood that was unsorted, and chains were unpaired.

In its sample, this clonotype was seen many times. Its matching antigen is unknown. Trimming removed 0 bases at V and 5 bases at J, with 12 bases between. The germline CDR1 and CDR2 sequences are SGDLS and YYNGEE. This CDR3 is 15 amino acids long. Study-wide findings and caveats: Private and CD4 specificities were missed by VDJdb matching, skewed to anti-spike CD8.

The TCR library protocol was used to attach unique molecular identifiers. These identifiers were attached to individual cDNA molecules. TCRdb reprocessed the 5' RACE reads via MiXCR and lists one record per CDR3 protein. The sample consists of about 39,000 distinct CDR3 sequences, 4.5% to 7% of them appearing once. This rearrangement joins TRBV9 to TRBJ2-1; possibly TRBD2 for D (6 bases). The sequence derives from an adult who was a healthcare worker with PCR-confirmed SARS-CoV-2 infection or an uninfected control (not recorded which). Sequenced here: whole blood, sampled at baseline. CDR3 DNA sequence: TGTGCCAGCAGCGTAGGTTCGGGAGCAGACAATGAGCAGTTCTTC. Amino acids: CASSVGSGADNEQFF.